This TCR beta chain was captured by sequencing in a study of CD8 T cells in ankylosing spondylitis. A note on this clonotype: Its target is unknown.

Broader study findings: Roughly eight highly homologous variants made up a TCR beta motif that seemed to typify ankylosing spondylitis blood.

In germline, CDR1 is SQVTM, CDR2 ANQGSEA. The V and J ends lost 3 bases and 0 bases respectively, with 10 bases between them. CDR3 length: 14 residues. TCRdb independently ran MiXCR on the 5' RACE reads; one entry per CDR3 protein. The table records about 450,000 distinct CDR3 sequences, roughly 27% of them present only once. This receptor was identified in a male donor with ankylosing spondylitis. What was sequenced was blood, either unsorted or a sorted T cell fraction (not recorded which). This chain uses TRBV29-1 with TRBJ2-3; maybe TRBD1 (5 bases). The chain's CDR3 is CSVEAGQSTDTQYF. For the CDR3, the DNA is TGCAGCGTTGAGGCCGGACAAAGCACAGATACGCAGTATTTT.